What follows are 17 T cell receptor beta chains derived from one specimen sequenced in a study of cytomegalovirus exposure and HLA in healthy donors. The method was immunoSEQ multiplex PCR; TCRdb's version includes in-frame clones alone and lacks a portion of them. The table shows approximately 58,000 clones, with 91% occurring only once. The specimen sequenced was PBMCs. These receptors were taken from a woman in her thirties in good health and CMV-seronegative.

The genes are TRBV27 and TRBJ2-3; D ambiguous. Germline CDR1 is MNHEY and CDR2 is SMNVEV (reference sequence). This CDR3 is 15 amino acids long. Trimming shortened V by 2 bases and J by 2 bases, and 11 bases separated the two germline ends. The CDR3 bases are TGTGCCAGCAGTTTAGTTAGAGTGTTCACAGATACGCAGTATTTT. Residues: CASSLVRVFTDTQYF.

CDR3 sequence (DNA): TGTGCCAGCGAGGAACAGCGGGCCTACGAGCAGTACTTC. It encodes CASEEQRAYEQYF. V is TRBV5-6 and J is TRBJ2-7; the D gene is possibly TRBD2 (6 bases). The CDR3 consists of 13 residues. V lost 7 bases, J lost 2 bases, and 13 bases lay in between. Germline loops: CDR1 SGHDT, CDR2 YYEEEE.

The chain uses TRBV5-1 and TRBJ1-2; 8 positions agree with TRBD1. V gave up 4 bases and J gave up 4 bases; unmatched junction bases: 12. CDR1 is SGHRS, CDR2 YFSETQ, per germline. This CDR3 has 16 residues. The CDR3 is CASSPEPGGAGYGYTF. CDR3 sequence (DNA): TGCGCCAGCAGCCCGGAACCAGGGGGCGCGGGCTATGGCTACACCTTC.

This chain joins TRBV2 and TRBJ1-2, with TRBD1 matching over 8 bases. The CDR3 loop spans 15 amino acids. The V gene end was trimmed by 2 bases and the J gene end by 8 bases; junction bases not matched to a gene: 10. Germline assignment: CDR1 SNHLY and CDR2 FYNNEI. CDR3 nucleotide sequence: TGTGCCAGCAGTGAATTGCAGGGGGCAATCGGCGGCTACACCTTC. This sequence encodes CASSELQGAIGGYTF.

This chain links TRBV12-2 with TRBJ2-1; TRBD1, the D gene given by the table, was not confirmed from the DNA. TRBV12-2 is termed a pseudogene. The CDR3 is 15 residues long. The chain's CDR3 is CASRSGQGANNEQFF. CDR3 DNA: TGTGCAAGTCGCTCTGGACAGGGGGCTAACAATGAGCAGTTCTTC.

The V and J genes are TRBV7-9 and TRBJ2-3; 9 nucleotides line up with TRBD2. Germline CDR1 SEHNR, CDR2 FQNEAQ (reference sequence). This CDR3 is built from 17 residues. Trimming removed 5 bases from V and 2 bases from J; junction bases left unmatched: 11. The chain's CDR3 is CASSTRLAASNTDTQYF. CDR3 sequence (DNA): TGTGCCAGCAGCACGCGACTAGCGGCTTCCAACACAGATACGCAGTATTTT. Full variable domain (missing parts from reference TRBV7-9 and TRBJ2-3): DTGVSQNPRHKITKRGQNVTFRCDPISEHNRLYWYRQTLGQGPEFLTYFQNEAQLEKSRLLSDRFSAERPKGSFSTLEIQRTEQGDSAMYLCASSTRLAASNTDTQYFGPGTRLTVL.

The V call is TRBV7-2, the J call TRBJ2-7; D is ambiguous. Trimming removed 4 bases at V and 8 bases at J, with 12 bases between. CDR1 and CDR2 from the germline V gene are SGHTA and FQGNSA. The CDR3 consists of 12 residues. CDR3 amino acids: CASSSDQAKQYF. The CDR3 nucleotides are TGTGCCAGCAGCTCAGACCAGGCGAAGCAGTACTTC. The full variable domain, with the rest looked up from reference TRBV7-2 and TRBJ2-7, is GAGVSQSPSNKVTEKGKDVELRCDPISGHTALYWYRQSLGQGLEFLIYFQGNSAPDKSGLPSDRFSAERTGGSVSTLTIQRTQQEDSAVYLCASSSDQAKQYFGPGTRLTVT.

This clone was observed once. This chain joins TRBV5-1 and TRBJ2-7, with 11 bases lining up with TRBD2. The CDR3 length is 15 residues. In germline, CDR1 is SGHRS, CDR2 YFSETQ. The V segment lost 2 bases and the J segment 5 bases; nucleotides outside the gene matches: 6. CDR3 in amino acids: CASSFGSGRANEQYF. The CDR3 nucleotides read TGCGCCAGCAGCTTTGGTAGCGGGAGGGCCAACGAGCAGTACTTC.

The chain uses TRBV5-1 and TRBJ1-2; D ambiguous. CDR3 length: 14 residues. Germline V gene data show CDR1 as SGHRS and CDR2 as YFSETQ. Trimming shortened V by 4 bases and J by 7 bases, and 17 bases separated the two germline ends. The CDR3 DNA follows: TGCGCCAGCAGCACCTCTTTTGACGGACTTGGCTACACCTTC. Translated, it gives CASSTSFDGLGYTF.

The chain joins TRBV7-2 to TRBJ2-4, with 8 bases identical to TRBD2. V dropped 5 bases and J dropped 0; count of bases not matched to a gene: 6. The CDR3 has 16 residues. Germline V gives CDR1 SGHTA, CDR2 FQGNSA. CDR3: CASSPRSGIAKNIQYF. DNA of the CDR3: TGTGCCAGCAGCCCGCGTAGCGGGATAGCCAAAAACATTCAGTACTTC.

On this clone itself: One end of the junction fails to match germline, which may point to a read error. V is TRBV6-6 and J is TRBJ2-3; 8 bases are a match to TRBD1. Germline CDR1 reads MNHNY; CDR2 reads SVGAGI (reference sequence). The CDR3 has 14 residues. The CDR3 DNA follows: TGTGCCAGCAAGAACGACAGGGGCACACATACGCAGTATTTT. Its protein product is CASKNDRGTHTQYF.

CDR3 sequence: CASSVIASGTLNTGELFF. CDR3 nucleotides: TGTGCCAGCAGCGTAATTGCCTCCGGGACTCTGAACACCGGGGAGCTGTTTTTT. The chain employs TRBV9 and TRBJ2-2; the D gene is possibly TRBD2 (6 bases). Germline V gene sequence: CDR1 SGDLS, CDR2 YYNGEE. The CDR3 is 18 residues long. V lost 1 base and J 1 base, leaving 17 bases between the germline ends.

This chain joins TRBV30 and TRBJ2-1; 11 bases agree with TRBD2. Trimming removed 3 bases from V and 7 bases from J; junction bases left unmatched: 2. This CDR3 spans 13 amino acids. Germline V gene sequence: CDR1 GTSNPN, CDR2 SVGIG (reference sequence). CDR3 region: CAWRASGGNEQFF. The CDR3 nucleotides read TGTGCCTGGAGGGCTAGCGGGGGGAATGAGCAGTTCTTC. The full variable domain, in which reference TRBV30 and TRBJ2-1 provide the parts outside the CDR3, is SQTIHQWPATLVQPVGSPLSLECTVEGTSNPNLYWYRQAAGRGLQLLFYSVGIGQISSEVPQNLSASRPQDRQFILSSKKLLLSDSGFYLCAWRASGGNEQFFGPGTRLTVL.

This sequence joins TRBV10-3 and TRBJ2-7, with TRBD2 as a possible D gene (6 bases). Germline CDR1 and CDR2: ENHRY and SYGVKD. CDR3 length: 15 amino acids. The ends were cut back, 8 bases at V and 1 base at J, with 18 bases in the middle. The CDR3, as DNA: TGTGCCATCGGGCCGGGGGACGCCGGGTCCTACGAGCAGTACTTC. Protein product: CAIGPGDAGSYEQYF.

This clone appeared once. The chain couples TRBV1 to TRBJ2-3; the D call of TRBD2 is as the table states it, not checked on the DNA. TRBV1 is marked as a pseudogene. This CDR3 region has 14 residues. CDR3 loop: CTSSQDSGTDTQYF. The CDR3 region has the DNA TGCACCAGCAGCCAAGATAGCGGCACAGATACGCAGTATTTT.

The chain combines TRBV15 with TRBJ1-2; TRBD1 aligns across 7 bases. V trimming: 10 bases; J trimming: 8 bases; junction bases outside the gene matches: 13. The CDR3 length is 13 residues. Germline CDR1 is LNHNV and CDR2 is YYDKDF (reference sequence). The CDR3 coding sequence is TGTGCCATCAGAATCGCAGGGGGAGAAGGCTACACCTTC. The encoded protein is CAIRIAGGEGYTF.

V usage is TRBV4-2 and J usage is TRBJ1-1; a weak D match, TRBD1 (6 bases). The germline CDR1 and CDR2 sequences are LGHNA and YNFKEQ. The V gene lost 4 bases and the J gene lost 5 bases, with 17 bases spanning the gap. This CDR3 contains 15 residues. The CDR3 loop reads CASSRSSGDGTEAFF. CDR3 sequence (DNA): TGTGCCAGCAGCCGATCCTCAGGGGATGGGACTGAAGCTTTCTTT.